A single sample gave rise to the 14 T cell receptor beta chains below, sequenced in a study of blood T cell repertoires in COVID-19. Data came from immunoSEQ multiplex PCR; TCRdb stores just in-frame clones and leaves some out. The sample consists of about 300,000 clones, roughly 89% of them appearing once. Sample: peripheral blood. These receptors all come from a woman aged 25-40 years with COVID-19, enrolled during active disease.

The rearrangement links TRBV2 to TRBJ1-5, with a possible D match to TRBD1 (6 bases). The CDR3 is made up of 13 amino acids. Trimming removed 5 bases at V and 4 bases at J, with 9 bases between. In germline, CDR1 is SNHLY, CDR2 FYNNEI. CDR3: CASSSGENQPQHF. CDR3 sequence (DNA): TGTGCCAGCAGTTCAGGGGAGAATCAGCCCCAGCATTTT.

The chain is built from TRBV4-1 and TRBJ2-1; D may be TRBD2 (6 bases). This CDR3 comprises 16 residues. V was cut by 0 bases and J by 7 bases, with 16 bases left in between. Germline values: CDR1 MGHRA, CDR2 YSYEKL. In DNA, the CDR3 is TGCGCCAGCAGCCAAGATGGAGGCGGGGCTTTGAATGAGCAGTTCTTC. Translating it yields CASSQDGGGALNEQFF.

The V gene is TRBV5-4, the J gene TRBJ1-1; 8 positions agree with TRBD1. After removal of 5 bases from V and 7 bases from J, the junction contained 4 bases not matched to a gene. Per germline, CDR1 SGHNT and CDR2 YYREEE (reference sequence). The CDR3 spans 12 residues. CDR3 in amino acids: CASSPDRGEAFF. The DNA of the CDR3 is TGTGCCAGCAGTCCTGACAGGGGTGAAGCTTTCTTT.

This chain uses TRBV3-1 (or the pseudogene TRBV3-2) with TRBJ1-6, with D unclear. The CDR3 runs to 14 residues. Germline V lookup: CDR1 LGHDT, CDR2 YNNKEL (reference sequence). The ends were cut back, 4 bases at V and 10 bases at J, with 14 bases in the middle. DNA of the CDR3: TGTGCCAGCAGCCCCCATCGGGATGGCTCACCCCTCCACTTT. Amino acids: CASSPHRDGSPLHF.

This clone was recorded only once. The sample contains more than one DNA sequence encoding this CDR3. The chain carries TRBV6-5 and TRBJ1-2; 10 bases agree with TRBD1. This CDR3 is built from 13 residues. V lost 5 bases to trimming and J lost 8 bases; unmatched junction nucleotides: 5. Per the germline V gene, CDR1 is MNHEY and CDR2 is SVGAGI. The CDR3 spells CASSRTGGGGYTF. The CDR3 DNA is TGTGCCAGCAGTCGGACAGGGGGAGGCGGCTACACCTTC.

V and J are TRBV19 and TRBJ1-6, with D perhaps TRBD1 (5 bases). From germline, CDR1 is LNHDA and CDR2 SQIVND (reference sequence). The CDR3 is made up of 13 amino acids. Between the trimmed V and J ends, which lost 5 bases and 14 bases, there was a span of 16 bases. The CDR3 DNA reads as TGTGCCAGTAGTCCAGGGCTCTCCGTCGCCCTCCACTTT. As protein: CASSPGLSVALHF.

V usage is TRBV6-4 and J usage is TRBJ1-2; TRBD1 aligns across 7 bases. Losses at the gene ends were 6 bases for V and 3 bases for J; bases not matched to a gene: 16. Germline V lookup: CDR1 MRHNA, CDR2 SNTAGT. The CDR3 loop spans 17 amino acids. The CDR3 nucleotides read TGTGCCAGCAGCCCGAGGTTCAGGGGGACTGAGGACTATGGCTACACCTTC. Amino acid sequence: CASSPRFRGTEDYGYTF.

CDR3 sequence: CASRVTALNEKLFF. The CDR3 DNA reads as TGTGCCAGTAGGGTGACAGCCCTTAATGAAAAACTGTTTTTT. The chain links TRBV19 to TRBJ1-4; D is possibly TRBD1 (5 bases). Germline CDR1 reads LNHDA; CDR2 reads SQIVND (reference sequence). Trimming shortened V by 6 bases and J by 4 bases, and 12 bases separated the two germline ends. The CDR3 covers 14 residues.

The chain combines TRBV7-2 with TRBJ1-1; D call uncertain. V dropped 5 bases and J dropped 1 base, with 11 bases sitting between them. The CDR3 length is 14 residues. The germline gives CDR1 SGHTA, CDR2 FQGNSA. The CDR3 is CASSAWAGNTEAFF. DNA for the CDR3: TGTGCCAGCAGCGCCTGGGCCGGGAACACTGAAGCTTTCTTT.

The rearrangement uses TRBV21-1 and TRBJ2-7; TRBD1 is taken as the D call from the table, unchecked against the DNA. TRBV21-1 is classified as a pseudogene. The CDR3 totals 18 residues. The CDR3 DNA reads TGTGCCAGCAGATATCCGGGACAGGGGCCGCCGACCCCCCACGAGCAGTACGTC. Translated: CASRYPGQGPPTPHEQYV.

There are a few counts of this clone. The chain uses TRBV18 and TRBJ2-7, with 7 bases aligning to TRBD2. The V segment lost 3 bases and the J segment 7 bases; nucleotides outside the gene matches: 9. The V gene's germline CDR1 is KGHSH and CDR2 LQKENI. CDR3 length: 14 amino acids. The CDR3 reads CASSPQSGTGEQYV. The CDR3 DNA is TGTGCCAGCTCACCCCAAAGCGGGACCGGAGAGCAGTACGTC.

The V call is TRBV7-9, the J call TRBJ1-2; D may be TRBD1 (6 bases). The CDR3 is 15 residues long. Trimming removed 0 bases from V and 8 bases from J, with 16 bases in between. The V gene's germline CDR1 is SEHNR and CDR2 FQNEAQ (reference sequence). CDR3 protein: CASSLAADSTGGYTF. The CDR3 nucleotides are TGTGCCAGCAGCTTAGCCGCGGACAGTACTGGCGGCTACACCTTC.

The chain uses TRBV3-1 (or the pseudogene TRBV3-2) and TRBJ1-1; D possibly corresponds to TRBD1 (6 bases). CDR1 and CDR2 from the germline V gene are LGHDT and YNNKEL (reference sequence). The CDR3 consists of 16 residues. V lost 5 bases and J 4 bases, leaving 20 bases between the germline ends. CDR3 protein: CASSTSEGGEVTEAFF. DNA of the CDR3: TGTGCCAGCAGCACCTCAGAAGGGGGGGAGGTCACTGAAGCTTTCTTT.

This sequence joins TRBV5-1 and TRBJ1-1; D is unresolved. Trimming took off 1 base at V and 1 base at J, with 11 bases between the two ends. CDR3 length: 15 amino acids. The germline V gene has CDR1 SGHRS and CDR2 YFSETQ. The CDR3 nucleotides read TGCGCCAGCAGCTTGTTTGGGAGATCGAACACTGAAGCTTTCTTT. Its translation: CASSLFGRSNTEAFF.